This TCR beta chain was obtained from a study of STAT3 mutations in large granular lymphocyte leukemia. Notes on the study in general: At least one immunodominant TCR beta clonotype appeared in every T-cell large granular lymphocyte leukemia patient. In several patients, dominant TCR clone burden exceeded STAT3 mutant burden.

Worth noting for this clone: Its antigen is not known.

Each sample's TCRbeta library yielded on average around 44,000 productive templates. Assay: immunoSEQ multiplex PCR; the TCRdb copy retains only in-frame clones and omits some. This table has approximately 3,000 clones, approximately 90% appearing once. The length of the CDR3 is 14 residues. Between the trimmed V and J ends, which lost 0 bases and 3 bases, there was a span of 7 bases. Germline values: CDR1 MGHRA, CDR2 YSYEKL. The clonotype comes from a man aged 35-49 years with T-cell large granular lymphocyte leukemia. Some clones in this sample may be carry-over from other donors' samples. The rearrangement joins TRBV4-1 to TRBJ2-3; no definite D call. The sample was peripheral blood mononuclear cells. The CDR3 nucleotides are TGCGCCAGCAGCCAAGATGTGGCGACAGATACGCAGTATTTT. Encoded protein: CASSQDVATDTQYF.